The 9 T cell receptor beta chains below were found in one sample sequenced in a study of T cell responses to AZD1222 COVID-19 vaccine. The table came from immunoSEQ multiplex PCR; TCRdb's copy has only in-frame clones and leaves some out. The sample includes some 200,000 clones, more than 70% of them seen just once. Sequencing was performed on peripheral blood, taken 28 days after the second AZD1222 dose. These receptors all stem from an adult who received the AZD1222 COVID-19 vaccine.

The J gene is TRBJ2-7, the V gene TRBV7-3, with 10 bases identical to TRBD2. The germline CDR1 and CDR2 sequences are SGHTA and FQGTGA. Losses at the gene ends were 5 bases for V and 5 bases for J; bases not matched to a gene: 6. This CDR3 is 14 amino acids long. CDR3 region: CASSLGLAGDEQYF. CDR3 DNA sequence: TGTGCCAGCAGCCTTGGCCTAGCGGGAGACGAGCAGTACTTC.

This chain links TRBV27 with TRBJ2-5; D may be TRBD1 (6 bases). This CDR3 contains 16 residues. The V gene's germline CDR1 is MNHEY and CDR2 SMNVEV (reference sequence). The V and J ends lost 6 bases and 0 bases respectively, with 17 bases between them. CDR3 amino acids: CASRIRGQLYQETQYF. As DNA, the CDR3 is TGTGCCAGCAGAATCAGGGGCCAACTATACCAAGAGACCCAGTACTTC.

Here the CDR3 reads CASSFGAGGNTQYF. In DNA form, the CDR3 reads TGTGCCAGCAGCTTTGGGGCAGGGGGGAATACGCAGTATTTT. The chain is built from TRBV7-2 and TRBJ2-3; the D gene is possibly TRBD1 (7 bases). The CDR3 contains 14 residues. The germline CDR1 and CDR2 sequences are SGHTA and FQGNSA. Trimming pared 3 bases from V and 7 bases from J, leaving 14 bases between.

The chain combines TRBV6-5 with TRBJ2-1; 8 nucleotides match TRBD1. The germline V gene has CDR1 MNHEY and CDR2 SVGAGI. J lost 8 bases, V lost 4 bases, and 10 bases had no gene match. The CDR3 has 15 amino acids. The CDR3 loop reads CASSLMQGAFDEQFF. The CDR3 DNA is TGTGCCAGCAGTTTGATGCAGGGGGCTTTTGATGAGCAGTTCTTC.

This chain uses TRBV21-1 with TRBJ2-2. TRBV21-1 is listed as a pseudogene. This CDR3 is 19 amino acids long. The CDR3 here is CASSKAGGDSGENTGELFF. The DNA of the CDR3 is TGTGCCAGCAGCAAAGCGGGGGGGGACAGCGGCGAGAACACCGGGGAGCTGTTTTTT.

J is TRBJ2-7 and V is TRBV6-2 or TRBV6-3; possibly TRBD1 or TRBD2 for D (5 bases each). Between the trimmed V and J ends, which lost 3 bases and 2 bases, there was a span of 14 bases. This CDR3 is 15 amino acids long. Germline CDR1 and CDR2: MNHEY and SVGEGT. The CDR3 protein is CASSYLGEGAYEQYF. CDR3 DNA sequence: TGTGCCAGCAGTTATCTGGGGGAAGGCGCCTACGAGCAGTACTTC.

The CDR3 region is CSASLRTLGADEQYF. CDR3 nucleotide sequence: TGCAGTGCTAGTCTCAGGACATTGGGGGCCGACGAGCAGTACTTC. The rearrangement uses TRBV20-1 and TRBJ2-7; tentatively, D is TRBD1 (6 bases). The CDR3 is 15 residues long. The V gene lost 3 bases and the J gene lost 5 bases, with 20 bases spanning the gap. Per germline, CDR1 DFQATT and CDR2 SNEGSKA (reference sequence).

The chain has TRBV10-3 and TRBJ2-7; 7 bases match TRBD2. CDR3 size: 15 residues. CDR1 ENHRY and CDR2 SYGVKD come from the germline V gene. The V and J ends lost 7 bases and 2 bases, in that order; junction bases with no gene match: 11. The CDR3 DNA follows: TGTGCCATCAAACCCACCCCAGGGAGGGCCTACGAGCAGTACTTC. As protein: CAIKPTPGRAYEQYF.

The chain couples TRBV7-9 to TRBJ2-7; D may be TRBD1 (5 bases). The length of the CDR3 is 16 residues. Trimming removed 5 bases at V and 1 base at J, with 18 bases between. Per germline, CDR1 SEHNR and CDR2 FQNEAQ (reference sequence). The CDR3 sequence is CASSTSSGSVSYEQYF. The CDR3 DNA reads as TGTGCCAGCAGCACGAGCTCAGGGTCGGTTTCCTACGAGCAGTACTTC.